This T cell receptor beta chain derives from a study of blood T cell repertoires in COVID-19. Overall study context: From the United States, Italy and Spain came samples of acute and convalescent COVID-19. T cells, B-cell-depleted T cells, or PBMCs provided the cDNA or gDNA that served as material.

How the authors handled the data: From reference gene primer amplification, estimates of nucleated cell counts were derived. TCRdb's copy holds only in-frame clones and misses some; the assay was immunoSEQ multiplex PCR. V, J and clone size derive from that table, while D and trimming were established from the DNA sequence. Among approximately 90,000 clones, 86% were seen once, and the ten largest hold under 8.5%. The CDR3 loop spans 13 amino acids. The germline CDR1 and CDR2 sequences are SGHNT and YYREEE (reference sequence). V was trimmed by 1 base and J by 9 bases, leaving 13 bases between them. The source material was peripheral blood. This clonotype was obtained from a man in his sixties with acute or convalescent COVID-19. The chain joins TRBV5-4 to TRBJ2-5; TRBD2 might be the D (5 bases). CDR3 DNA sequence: TGTGCCAGCAGCTTGAGCCCCATCGGGGCCCAGTACTTC. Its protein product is CASSLSPIGAQYF.